This T cell receptor beta chain was recovered during a study of PD-1 blockade in mismatch repair-deficient tumors. Germline CDR1 reads MRHNA; CDR2 reads SNTAGT. The V segment lost 4 bases and the J segment 4 bases; nucleotides outside the gene matches: 2. CDR3 length: 13 residues. Assay used: immunoSEQ multiplex PCR; TCRdb lists only in-frame clones, some missing. The sample shows 70,000 to 90,000 clones, roughly 80% of them seen only once. The source material was peripheral blood, sampled 44 weeks after starting pembrolizumab. This clonotype originated in an adult with mismatch repair-deficient cancer. The V gene is TRBV6-4, the J gene TRBJ1-1; TRBD1 aligns across 8 bases. In DNA form, the CDR3 reads TGTGCCAGCAGTGTCGACAGGGGCACTGAAGCTTTCTTT. Amino acids: CASSVDRGTEAFF.